The entry that follows covers one T cell receptor (beta chain) sequence. This entry belongs to a study of blood T cell repertoires in COVID-19. Across the study: The samples span acute and convalescent COVID-19 from the United States, Italy and Spain.

From germline, CDR1 is SGHNT and CDR2 YENEEA. Losses at the gene ends were 1 base for V and 3 bases for J; bases not matched to a gene: 3. This CDR3 is built from 14 residues. Profiling relied on immunoSEQ multiplex PCR, and the TCRdb table lists in-frame clones only, not all of them. There are around 150,000 clones in the sample; approximately 87% occur only once, and approximately 10% lies in the top ten. This TCR was recovered from a woman in her seventies with COVID-19, enrolled during active disease. Sequencing used peripheral blood. This rearrangement joins TRBV11-3 to TRBJ2-7, with 7 positions matching TRBD2. The DNA of the CDR3 is TGTGCCAGCAGCTTAGGTGGCGGGAGCTACGAGCAGTACTTC. This translates into CASSLGGGSYEQYF.